The 17 T cell receptor beta chains below were found in one sample sequenced in a study of kidney transplant recipient with SARS-CoV-2 infection (dated by TCRdb to 2020 to 2022). Interpreted using the paper, the time point label stands for: pre-pandemic baseline sample and day 111 after first positive SARS-CoV-2 test. The sample was run on an Illumina MiSeq. Starting from the raw public reads, TCRdb applied fastp trimming at Q25, assembled clones with MiXCR and retained in-frame beta chains. Rows with one shared CDR3 protein collapse into an entry with the most common genes and DNA. The sample table shows under 300,000 distinct CDR3 sequences, and more than 25% are seen once. Roughly 7% of the sample is taken by the ten largest. Sequencing used a blood sample, obtained at baseline and around day 110 from a kidney transplant recipient. The receptors shown here come from a male patient aged 25 to 39 who had COVID-19 and was a kidney transplant recipient. After a transplant, the donor of the graft may account for some T cells.

In the case of this clonotype: A read error may be the cause here, since a much bigger clone is one base away. The V gene is TRBV5-6, the J gene TRBJ2-4; D may be TRBD2 (5 bases). CDR3 size: 14 residues. Per the germline V gene, CDR1 is SGHDT and CDR2 is YYEEEE. The V gene lost 0 bases and the J gene lost 7 bases, with 11 bases spanning the gap. The DNA of the CDR3 is TGTGCCAGCAGCTTGGGGCGGAGGAGGAACATTCAGTACTTC. Protein sequence: CASSLGRRRNIQYF.

Details on this clonotype: A read error may explain this, as a much larger clone is one base away. The chain carries TRBV3-1 and TRBJ2-3; no firm D call. The DNA end lines up better with TRBJ2-5; the J call may be wrong. The germline V gene has CDR1 LGHDT and CDR2 YNNKEL (reference sequence). This CDR3 is built from 17 residues. CDR3 protein: CASSFSYPISFSGTQYF. The CDR3 DNA follows: TGTGCCAGCAGCTTCAGTTATCCCATTTCTTTCTCTGGGACCCAGTACTTC.

This clonotype has a handful of counts. The chain recombines TRBV5-5 with TRBJ2-3; D ambiguous. The germline CDR1 and CDR2 sequences are SGHKS and YYEKEE (reference sequence). The length of the CDR3 is 14 residues. V lost 3 bases and J lost 0, with 8 bases in between. In nucleotides, the CDR3 is TGTGCCAGCAGCTCTGAGGACAGCACAGATACGCAGTATTTT. Amino acids: CASSSEDSTDTQYF.

This clonotype was seen at least ten times. CDR3 region: CASSFRDRRPDYGYTF. CDR3 DNA sequence: TGTGCCAGCAGTTTCCGGGACCGTCGCCCCGACTATGGCTACACCTTC. This sequence joins TRBV6-5 and TRBJ1-2; a possible D gene is TRBD1 (5 bases). V was cut by 4 bases and J by 3 bases, with 18 bases left in between. This CDR3 has 16 amino acids. The germline CDR1 and CDR2 sequences are MNHEY and SVGAGI.

Notes on this clonotype: One junction end disagrees with the germline gene, perhaps due to a read error. The V gene is TRBV6-5, the J gene TRBJ1-5, with D uncertain. Per germline, CDR1 MNHEY and CDR2 SVGAGI. The CDR3 runs to 14 residues. CDR3 in amino acids: CASSESVPAQPQHF. CDR3 in DNA: TGTGCTAGCAGTGAGAGTGTCCCAGCTCAGCCCCAGCATTTT.

In its sample, this clonotype was seen many times. This rearrangement joins TRBV7-4 to TRBJ1-2, with a weak D call TRBD1 (5 bases). This CDR3 has 17 residues. Germline CDR1 is SGHVT and CDR2 is SQSDAQ. Between the trimmed V and J ends, which lost 4 bases and 4 bases, there was a span of 22 bases. The CDR3 is CASSWQGSARKTYGYTF. The DNA for the CDR3 is TGTGCCAGCAGCTGGCAGGGTTCAGCTCGAAAGACCTATGGCTACACCTTC.

This clonotype showed up many times. This rearrangement joins TRBV25-1 to TRBJ1-2; no reliable D call. The CDR3 sequence is 17 residues long. V lost 5 bases and J lost 4, with 23 bases in between. CDR1 is MGHDK, CDR2 SYGVNS, per germline. Here the CDR3 DNA reads TGTGCCAGCAGTCTGTCTGCAGAACTGGGAAAGACCTATGGCTACACCTTC. Encoded protein: CASSLSAELGKTYGYTF.

This clonotype was recorded many times. The V call is TRBV6-4, the J call TRBJ2-3, with 8 positions matching TRBD1. Germline V gene lookup returns CDR1 MRHNA and CDR2 SNTAGT. Losses at the gene ends were 2 bases for V and 3 bases for J; bases not matched to a gene: 4. This CDR3 spans 15 amino acids. CDR3: CASSDGQGATDTQYF. As DNA, the CDR3 is TGTGCCAGCAGTGACGGGCAGGGGGCTACAGATACGCAGTATTTT.

This chain uses TRBV7-1 with TRBJ1-2; D remains unclear. TRBV7-1 carries the ORF label, with uncertain function. Trimming removed 5 bases at V and 4 bases at J, with 23 bases between. The CDR3 is 17 amino acids. The CDR3 is CASSMVIHEGKTYGYTF. The CDR3 coding sequence is TGTGCCAGCAGCATGGTTATTCACGAGGGAAAGACCTATGGCTACACCTTC.

This clonotype has only a few counts. V gene TRBV7-2 combines with J gene TRBJ1-2, with D possibly TRBD1 on 5 matching bases. V was clipped by 3 bases and J by 7 bases, with 12 bases between them. Germline assignment: CDR1 SGHTA and CDR2 FQGNSA. The CDR3 contains 13 residues. The CDR3 DNA reads TGTGCCAGCAGCTTTTTCGGGGCTCGTGGCTACACCTTC. Translated, it gives CASSFFGARGYTF.

This clonotype was observed at least ten times. The genes are TRBV29-1 and TRBJ2-7; D perhaps matches TRBD1 (7 bases). CDR1 and CDR2 from the germline V gene are SQVTM and ANQGSEA. The ends were cut back, 7 bases at V and 2 bases at J, with 12 bases in the middle. The CDR3 spans 12 residues. CDR3 residues: CSARDRAYEQYF. The CDR3 DNA follows: TGCAGCGCGCGGGACAGAGCCTACGAGCAGTACTTC.

The rearrangement uses TRBV6-4 and TRBJ2-2; 9 bases fit TRBD2. The CDR3 has 18 residues. V lost 5 bases and J lost 3; bases outside the gene matches: 13. Germline V gene lookup returns CDR1 MRHNA and CDR2 SNTAGT. CDR3 coding DNA: TGTGCCAGCAGTTCATACAGCGGGGGGCCCTCTGACACCGGGGAGCTGTTTTTT. Encoded protein: CASSSYSGGPSDTGELFF.

This clonotype came up many times. The J gene is TRBJ1-1, the V gene TRBV3-1; the D gene is possibly TRBD1 (6 bases). The CDR3 is made up of 13 amino acids. The germline CDR1 and CDR2 sequences are LGHDT and YNNKEL (reference sequence). V dropped 1 base and J dropped 6 bases, with 9 bases sitting between them. CDR3 protein: CASSQVGGSEAFF. The CDR3 DNA sequence: TGTGCCAGCAGCCAAGTCGGGGGCTCTGAAGCTTTCTTT.

At least ten counts were recorded for this clonotype. The chain employs TRBV18 and TRBJ2-7, with 10 nucleotides matching TRBD1. Trimming cost V 3 bases and J 6 bases; bases outside gene matches: 8. Germline-derived CDR1 and CDR2 are KGHSH and LQKENI. CDR3 length: 15 residues. The CDR3 loop is CASSPRDRGMREQYF. In DNA, the CDR3 is TGTGCCAGCTCACCCCGGGACAGGGGAATGCGCGAGCAGTACTTC.

The CDR3 reads CSAGISGTDTQYF. The DNA of the CDR3 is TGCAGTGCTGGGATAAGTGGAACAGATACGCAGTATTTT. V usage is TRBV20-1 and J usage is TRBJ2-3; no reliable D call. This CDR3 region has 13 residues. V lost 5 bases to trimming and J lost 3 bases, with 12 bases between them. Germline V CDR1 and CDR2: DFQATT, SNEGSKA (reference sequence).

In its sample, this clonotype was seen many times. The J gene is TRBJ2-7, the V gene TRBV5-1; 8 bases are shared with TRBD1. CDR1 is SGHRS, CDR2 YFSETQ, per germline. The CDR3 runs to 13 residues. The V and J ends lost 4 bases and 5 bases, in that order; junction bases with no gene match: 5. For the CDR3, the DNA is TGCGCCAGCAGCCACGGACAGGGCCACGAGCAGTACTTC. Translated, it gives CASSHGQGHEQYF.

The genes are TRBV19 and TRBJ2-1, with TRBD2 matching over 9 bases. This CDR3 region has 17 residues. With 4 bases clipped from V and 6 bases from J, the junction kept 13 bases outside the gene matches. Germline CDR1 reads LNHDA; CDR2 reads SQIVND (reference sequence). Here the CDR3 DNA reads TGTGCCAGTAGTAGGTCCGGCGGGAGGGCCTCCGGCAATGAGCAGTTCTTC. This codes for CASSRSGGRASGNEQFF.